The source of this T cell receptor beta chain is a study of identifying expanded T cells in peripheral blood. Study-level points and caveats: Over approximately two and four weeks, about 15 and 19 clones changed, versus roughly 1.1 between replicates. Two-week clone count variance significantly increased as total template count grew.

Germline V gives CDR1 SGHTA, CDR2 FQGNSA. Trimming left V 5 bases short and J 2 bases short, with 9 bases between. The length of the CDR3 is 14 residues. During the collection period, no donor immune events like infections were recorded. Profiling relied on immunoSEQ multiplex PCR, and the TCRdb table lists in-frame clones only, not all of them. The repertoire has 55,000 to 60,000 clones, about nine tenths of them found once; the top ten carry 3.6%. Details on this clone: As yet, its antigen is unknown. The identical CDR3 is also encoded by other nucleotide sequences in the sample.

V and J are TRBV7-2 and TRBJ2-2; no clear D. The source is a person between 18 and 70 years old in good health. Sequenced: blood. Here the CDR3 DNA reads TGTGCCAGCAGCCTGGGCCTCAACACCGGGGAGCTGTTTTTT. Translated: CASSLGLNTGELFF.